This note documents a single TCR beta chain sequence. The data derive from a study of T cell responses to AZD1222 COVID-19 vaccine. V was trimmed by 4 bases and J by 3 bases, leaving 13 bases between them. Germline CDR1 and CDR2: SGHAT and FQNNGV. The CDR3 runs to 15 residues. Clones were read by immunoSEQ multiplex PCR, and TCRdb kept only the in-frame ones, dropping some. The sample comprises 130,000 to 150,000 clones, 92% of which are singletons, and roughly 3.1% rests with the top ten. The genes are TRBV11-2 and TRBJ1-3; TRBD1 might be the D (6 bases). The source of this sequence is an adult in good health. The sequencing here drew on peripheral blood, taken on day 0 of AZD1222 vaccination. CDR3 residues: CASSSPGTFGNTIYF. The CDR3 DNA sequence: TGTGCCAGCAGCTCTCCGGGGACATTTGGAAACACCATATATTTT.